These 9 T cell receptor beta chains came from one sample sequenced in a study of CD8+ T cells in alopecia areata. Reverse transcribed after extraction, RNA yielded cDNA as the sequencing template. Using immunoSEQ multiplex PCR, the repertoire was profiled, and TCRdb retains in-frame clones only, with some absent. The table includes 200,000 to 250,000 clones, more than 45% detected once. Source: CD4+ T cells sorted from blood, taken at week 0. The receptors originated from a human donor with alopecia areata.

The V and J genes are TRBV7-2 and TRBJ2-1; 8 bases match TRBD2. V shed 1 base, J shed 8 bases, and the junction held 10 bases outside the gene matches. CDR3 length: 16 amino acids. Germline CDR1 SGHTA, CDR2 FQGNSA. CDR3 nucleotides: TGTGCCAGCAGCTTAGTGCAGCGGGAGAGGTTGGATGAGCAGTTCTTC. Translated, it gives CASSLVQRERLDEQFF.

This clone appeared a few times. The rearrangement links TRBV11-2 to TRBJ2-7; D not certain. The V end was cut by 1 base, the J end by 0 bases, with 13 bases between. The length of the CDR3 is 16 residues. Germline lookup yields CDR1 SGHAT and CDR2 FQNNGV. In DNA, the CDR3 is TGTGCCAGCAGCTTAGTGGGCGGAATGAGCTCCTACGAGCAGTACTTC. This translates into CASSLVGGMSSYEQYF. Using reference TRBV11-2 and TRBJ2-7 for the parts outside the CDR3, the full variable domain is EAGVAQSPRYKIIEKRQSVAFWCNPISGHATLYWYQQILGQGPKLLIQFQNNGVVDDSQLPKDRFSAERLKGVDSTLKIQPAKLEDSAVYLCASSLVGGMSSYEQYFGPGTRLTVT.

The chain couples TRBV5-4 to TRBJ2-5; TRBD2 agrees at 10 bases. This CDR3 has 15 amino acids. Looked up from germline, CDR1 is SGHNT and CDR2 is YYREEE (reference sequence). The junction had 6 bases not matched to a gene; V was cut back by 4 bases and J by 3 bases. The CDR3 reads CASSLEAGGEETQYF. As DNA, the CDR3 is TGTGCCAGCAGCCTCGAAGCGGGAGGGGAAGAGACCCAGTACTTC. Filled out from reference TRBV5-4 and TRBJ2-5, the complete variable domain reads ETGVTQSPTHLIKTRGQQVTLRCSSQSGHNTVSWYQQALGQGPQFIFQYYREEENGRGNFPPRFSGLQFPNYSSELNVNALELDDSALYLCASSLEAGGEETQYFGPGTRLLVL.

The chain links TRBV20-1 to TRBJ2-7; no clear D gene. The CDR3 runs 11 residues. The germline gives CDR1 DFQATT, CDR2 SNEGSKA (reference sequence). V lost 6 bases to trimming and J lost 3 bases, with 9 bases between them. CDR3 DNA: TGCAGTGCCCGAGAACACTACGAGCAGTACTTC. This sequence encodes CSAREHYEQYF.

This clone has only a few counts. The chain recombines TRBV2 with TRBJ1-5; D is undetermined. Germline-derived CDR1 and CDR2 are SNHLY and FYNNEI. The V gene lost 1 base and the J gene lost 6 bases, with 7 bases spanning the gap. The CDR3 has 13 residues. CDR3 nucleotide sequence: TGTGCCAGCAGTGAAGAGTGGGGTCAGCCCCAGCATTTT. Protein product: CASSEEWGQPQHF. The full variable domain, rest sourced from reference TRBV2 and TRBJ1-5, is EPEVTQTPSHQVTQMGQEVILRCVPISNHLYFYWYRQILGQKVEFLVSFYNNEISEKSEIFDDQFSVERPDGSNFTLKIRSTKLEDSAMYFCASSEEWGQPQHFGDGTRLSIL.

This rearrangement joins TRBV5-6 to TRBJ1-5; maybe TRBD1 (6 bases). CDR3 length: 14 residues. The germline gives CDR1 SGHDT, CDR2 YYEEEE. V was pared by 5 bases and J by 5 bases, with 14 bases between. CDR3 sequence reads: CASRDYRDHQPQHF. The CDR3 region has the DNA TGTGCCAGCAGGGATTACAGGGACCATCAGCCCCAGCATTTT.

This sequence joins TRBV2 and TRBJ2-4; D is undetermined. The CDR3 contains 12 residues. Germline CDR1 is SNHLY and CDR2 is FYNNEI. Trimming shortened V by 2 bases and J by 5 bases, and 4 bases separated the two germline ends. The CDR3 here is CASSEYENIQYF. The CDR3 DNA sequence: TGTGCCAGCAGTGAATACGAAAACATTCAGTACTTC.

This clone was recorded a few times. The chain joins TRBV9 to TRBJ2-2; D may be TRBD1 (5 bases). The CDR3 is 11 residues long. Trimming removed 9 bases at V and 6 bases at J, with 9 bases between. Germline assignment: CDR1 SGDLS and CDR2 YYNGEE. CDR3 coding DNA: TGTGCCACAGGGTGGCCCGGGGAGCTGTTTTTT. It encodes CATGWPGELFF.

This rearrangement joins TRBV5-6 to TRBJ1-1; the D gene is possibly TRBD1 (5 bases). The CDR3 sequence is 14 residues long. Trimming removed 2 bases from V and 1 base from J, with 9 bases in between. The V gene's germline CDR1 is SGHDT and CDR2 YYEEEE. The CDR3 DNA is TGTGCCAGCAGCTTAGGAGGGGAGAACACTGAAGCTTTCTTT. It is translated as CASSLGGENTEAFF. Looking up the rest from reference TRBV5-6 and TRBJ1-1 gives the full variable domain: DAGVTQSPTHLIKTRGQQVTLRCSPKSGHDTVSWYQQALGQGPQFIFQYYEEEERQRGNFPDRFSGHQFPNYSSELNVNALLLGDSALYLCASSLGGENTEAFFGQGTRLTVV.